This is a list of T cell receptor beta chains from one sample in a study of shared clonotypes between healthy human individuals. Produced via immunoSEQ multiplex PCR; TCRdb's table is partial and in-frame only. The sample yields about 560,000 clones, just over 75% seen once. Sequenced sample: PBMCs. The receptors stem from a woman between 40 and 55 years old in good health. Some clones in this sample may be carry-over from other donors' samples. Both conserved end residues are part of each CDR3. D genes are given only for firm matches. The listing skips clone size in some rows; elsewhere it reads once, few, many or a size class.

V gene	D gene	clone size	J gene	CDR3 DNA	CDR3 protein
TRBV30	.	.	TRBJ2-3	TGTGCCTGGAGTCCCCGGCAGGATACGCAGTATTTT	CAWSPRQDTQYF
TRBV30	.	few	TRBJ1-6	TGTGCCTGGAGTCCCCGTCAGGATTCACCCCTCCACTTT	CAWSPRQDSPLHF
TRBV6-6	TRBD2	.	TRBJ2-2	TGTGCCAGCACCGGTAGCGGGAGCGGCACCGGGGAGCTGTTTTTT	CASTGSGSGTGELFF
TRBV28	.	once	TRBJ1-2	TGTGCCAGCAGTTTCCCAGGAAGAGCTAACTATGGCTACACCTTC	CASSFPGRANYGYTF
TRBV28	TRBD1	.	TRBJ2-5	TGTGCCAGCCGGATTCAGGGGGCCCAGTACTTC	CASRIQGAQYF
TRBV5-1	.	many	TRBJ2-5	TGCGCCAGCAGCTTGTCGGGGGCAGCTGAAGAGACCCAGTACTTC	CASSLSGAAEETQYF
TRBV14	.	once	TRBJ1-1	TGTGCCAGCAGCCAACACATGGGCACTGAAGCTTTCTTT	CASSQHMGTEAFF
TRBV30	.	once	TRBJ2-7	TGTGCCTGGAGTGTACGTTTTATCTACGAGCAGTACTTC	CAWSVRFIYEQYF
TRBV10-3	.	.	TRBJ1-3	TGTGCCATCAGTAGGTCAGGCTCCGGAAACACCATATATTTT	CAISRSGSGNTIYF
TRBV7-2	.	.	TRBJ1-5	TGTGCCAGCAGCTTGTCGACGTATCAGCCCCAGCATTTT	CASSLSTYQPQHF
TRBV29-1	.	.	TRBJ2-2	TGCAGCGTCCTTGGCGGGGAGCTGTTTTTT	CSVLGGELFF
TRBV19	.	.	TRBJ2-7	TGTGCCAGTAGTATAGATCACAGGCTCTACGAGCAGTACTTC	CASSIDHRLYEQYF
TRBV9	TRBD1	.	TRBJ1-2	TGTGCCAGCAGCCACCCGGACAGGGGGGACATTTGGTACACCTTC	CASSHPDRGDIWYTF
TRBV11-2	TRBD1	.	TRBJ1-4	TGTGCCAGCAGCTTATGGTTCCGGACAGGGGATTTTGCTAATGAAAAACTGTTTTTT	CASSLWFRTGDFANEKLFF
TRBV7-8	.	.	TRBJ1-4	TGTGCCAGCAGCCCAAACAAGGAAAAACTGTTTTTT	CASSPNKEKLFF
TRBV5-1	.	.	TRBJ1-5	TGCGCCAGCAGCTACGAAGGGCGGGATCAGCCCCAGCATTTT	CASSYEGRDQPQHF
TRBV28	TRBD1	.	TRBJ1-2	TGTGCCAGCAGTCGAAGGACAGGTCGGTATGGCTACACCTTC	CASSRRTGRYGYTF
TRBV7-2	TRBD1	.	TRBJ2-1	TGTGCCAGCAGTACCGGACAGGGTGGAAATGAGCAGTTCTTC	CASSTGQGGNEQFF
TRBV25-1	TRBD2	.	TRBJ2-2	TGTGCCAGCAGTGATTTCACTAGCGCTGGGGAGCTGTTTTTT	CASSDFTSAGELFF
TRBV4-2	.	many	TRBJ2-7	TGTGCCAGCAGCCAAGCCGGGACTGATTCCTACGAGCAGTACTTC	CASSQAGTDSYEQYF
TRBV2	TRBD1	.	TRBJ1-1	TGTGCCAGCAGTGATTCCAGGGGGTTCGCTGAAGCTTTCTTT	CASSDSRGFAEAFF
TRBV7-8	.	few	TRBJ2-7	TGTGCCAGCAGCGCCAGGGGACGGCGGGGCACCTACGAGCAGTACTTC	CASSARGRRGTYEQYF
TRBV5-4	.	many	TRBJ2-5	.	CASSSSASGRETQYF
TRBV7-6	TRBD1	.	TRBJ2-7	TGTGCCAGCAGCGACGACCTGAACTGGGGACAGGGTTACGAGCAGTACTTC	CASSDDLNWGQGYEQYF
TRBV4-3	.	.	TRBJ2-3	TGCGCCAGCAGCCAATTTCCCGCAGGGGATACGCAGTATTTT	CASSQFPAGDTQYF
TRBV5-4	TRBD2	.	TRBJ2-1	TGTGCCAGCAGCTTGGTTGGCGGGAGGGTTAATGAGCAGTTCTTC	CASSLVGGRVNEQFF
TRBV2	.	few	TRBJ2-5	TGTGCCAGCATGACGGACGGGCAGGGCGGGACCCAGTACTTC	CASMTDGQGGTQYF
TRBV18	.	.	TRBJ1-1	TGTGCCAGCTCACCCACCCGGGATGCCGGGAACACTGAAGCTTTCTTT	CASSPTRDAGNTEAFF
TRBV19	.	.	TRBJ2-5	TGTGCCAGTAGCTCACAGGGCCTCCCTCAAGAGACCCAGTACTTC	CASSSQGLPQETQYF
TRBV5-1	.	.	TRBJ2-7	TGCGCCAGCAGCTCAGGATACGAGCAGTACTTC	CASSSGYEQYF
TRBV5-1	.	.	TRBJ2-5	TGCGCCAGCAGCGACCAAGAGACCCAGTACTTC	CASSDQETQYF
TRBV4-1	.	.	TRBJ2-2	TGCGCCAGCAGCCAACCTGGACACCCCGGGGAGCTGTTTTTT	CASSQPGHPGELFF
TRBV11-2	.	.	TRBJ1-3	TGTGCCAGCAGCTTGGACAGCTACTCTGGAAACACCATATATTTT	CASSLDSYSGNTIYF
TRBV28	TRBD1	.	TRBJ1-5	TGTGCCAGCAGTTGGTTCAGGGGGAAAACGGATCAGCCCCAGCATTTT	CASSWFRGKTDQPQHF
TRBV11-2	TRBD1	.	TRBJ2-7	TGTGCCAGCAGCTTAGCGGACAGGGAACTTCCCTACGAGCAGTACTTC	CASSLADRELPYEQYF
TRBV9	TRBD1	.	TRBJ2-3	TGTGCCAGCAGCCTGGACAGGTCGACTCGCAGGGATACGCAGTATTTT	CASSLDRSTRRDTQYF
TRBV10-3	.	few	TRBJ1-5	TGTGCCATCAGTGAGTCGTTTCGGGGGGCAGTCAATCAGCCCCAGCATTTT	CAISESFRGAVNQPQHF
TRBV29-1	.	.	TRBJ2-2	TGCAGCGTTCTTCTTTCCGGGGAGCTGTTTTTT	CSVLLSGELFF
TRBV27	TRBD1	.	TRBJ1-1	TGTGCCAGCAGGGACAGGGGGCTGAACACTGAAGCTTTCTTT	CASRDRGLNTEAFF
TRBV29-1	.	.	TRBJ2-7	TGCAGCGTTGGAAGGGGCGAGCAGTACTTC	CSVGRGEQYF
TRBV4-1	.	.	TRBJ2-7	TGCGCCAGCAAAACCACCCAGGAGGGAATCTACGAGCAGTACTTC	CASKTTQEGIYEQYF
TRBV7-9	.	once	TRBJ2-5	TGTGCCAGCAGCTTAAAGTTGGAGACCCAGTACTTC	CASSLKLETQYF
TRBV15	.	many	TRBJ2-5	TGTGCCACCAGCAGAGATCCAGGGGCCCAAGAGACCCAGTACTTC	CATSRDPGAQETQYF
TRBV7-7	TRBD1	.	TRBJ2-5	TGTGCTAGCAGCTTAGACGGGACAGGGGTAGAGACCCAGTACTTC	CASSLDGTGVETQYF
TRBV2	TRBD1	.	TRBJ2-5	TGTGCCAGCAAAGGAGACAGGGGCCTCCAAGAGACCCAGTACTTC	CASKGDRGLQETQYF